This TCR beta chain was captured in a study of control samples from healthy donors and cancer patients. Repertoires were generated with immunoSEQ multiplex PCR, while TCRdb's copy carries only in-frame clones and drops some. The sample holds 99,000 or so clones, roughly 78% seen once. V was cut by 5 bases and J by 6 bases, with 16 bases left in between. This CDR3 has 14 residues. The germline gives CDR1 SGHTA, CDR2 FQGTGA. Sequencing was carried out using blood. J is TRBJ1-1 and V is TRBV7-3; D unresolved. This clonotype was obtained from a man in his 60s in good health. The CDR3 loop is CASSPTGMGAEAFF. The CDR3 DNA reads as TGTGCCAGCAGCCCCACCGGGATGGGCGCTGAAGCTTTCTTT. Together with reference TRBV7-3 and TRBJ1-1, the CDR3 gives the full variable domain: GAGVSQTPSNKVTEKGKYVELRCDPISGHTALYWYRQSLGQGPEFLIYFQGTGAADDSGLPNDRFFAVRPEGSVSTLKIQRTERGDSAVYLCASSPTGMGAEAFFGQGTRLTVV.